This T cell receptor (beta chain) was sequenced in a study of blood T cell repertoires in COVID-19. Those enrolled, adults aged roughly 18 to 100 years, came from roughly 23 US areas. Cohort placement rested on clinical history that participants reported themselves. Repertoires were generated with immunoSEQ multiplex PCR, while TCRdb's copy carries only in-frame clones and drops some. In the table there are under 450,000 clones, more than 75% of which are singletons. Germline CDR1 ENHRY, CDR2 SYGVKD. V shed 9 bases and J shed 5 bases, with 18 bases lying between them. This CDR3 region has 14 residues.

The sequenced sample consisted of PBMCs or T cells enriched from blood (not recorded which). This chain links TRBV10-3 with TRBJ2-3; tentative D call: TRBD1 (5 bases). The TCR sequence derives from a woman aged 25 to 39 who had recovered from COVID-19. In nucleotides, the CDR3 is TGTGCCATTGGTGGGGCTACGTCTGGAGATACGCAGTATTTT. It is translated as CAIGGATSGDTQYF.